Listed here is a single TCR beta chain. The CDR3 consists of 15 residues. V lost 6 bases to trimming and J lost 0 bases; unmatched junction nucleotides: 5. CDR1 MDHEN and CDR2 SYDVKM come from the germline V gene. Only in-frame clones appear in the TCRdb table, and some are missing; sequencing was by immunoSEQ multiplex PCR. The data hold roughly 160,000 clones, with about 87% observed a single time. This sample was included in a study of blood T cell repertoires in COVID-19. The sample was peripheral blood. This TCR was sampled from a woman aged 80 or over with COVID-19, enrolled during active disease. V is TRBV28 and J is TRBJ1-5; 7 positions match TRBD1. The CDR3 DNA reads TGTGCCAGCAGGCCGACAGGGTATAGCAATCAGCCCCAGCATTTT. Translated: CASRPTGYSNQPQHF. The whole variable domain, remainder taken from reference TRBV28 and TRBJ1-5, is DVKVTQSSRYLVKRTGEKVFLECVQDMDHENMFWYRQDPGLGLRLIYFSYDVKMKEKGDIPEGYSVSREKKERFSLILESASTNQTSMYLCASRPTGYSNQPQHFGDGTRLSIL.